The entry that follows covers one T cell receptor (beta chain) sequence. This entry is derived from a study of blood T cell repertoires in COVID-19. Turning to the study itself: PBMCs, B-cell-depleted T cells, or T cells provided the cDNA or gDNA that made up the material.

Germline V gives CDR1 KGHSH, CDR2 LQKENI. The CDR3 loop spans 15 amino acids. The V end was cut by 1 base, the J end by 7 bases, with 13 bases between. The assay was immunoSEQ multiplex PCR, and TCRdb's table has in-frame clones only and misses some. The sample records a few hundred thousand clones, 85% to 90% being singletons. Cohorts were determined from participant-reported clinical history. This chain links TRBV18 with TRBJ2-2, with D possibly being TRBD2 (6 bases). Sequenced: PBMCs or T cells enriched from blood (not recorded which). This receptor was taken from a young woman with acute COVID-19. Here the CDR3 DNA reads TGTGCCAGCTCACCACGGGTACTAGCTGTCGGGGAGCTGTTTTTT. As protein: CASSPRVLAVGELFF.